This TCR beta chain stems from a study of shared clonotypes between healthy human individuals. Study-wide results and caveats: Unshared clonotypes carried lower generation probabilities than those common to all four donors.

The donor cohort consisted entirely of Caucasian adults residing in Nashville, Tennessee. Genomic DNA from each subset was divided evenly over several immunoSEQ plates. Each sorted subset replicate got 200 ng genomic DNA, tens of thousands of genomes. The data were produced by immunoSEQ multiplex PCR, yet TCRdb's version contains in-frame clones alone and is incomplete. The sample has 2,500,000 or so clones, just under 95% seen once. About this clone itself: Its cognate antigen is unknown.

Germline assignment: CDR1 MDHEN and CDR2 SYDVKM. The ends were cut back, 5 bases at V and 7 bases at J, with 20 bases in the middle. CDR3 length: 16 residues. This chain connects TRBV28 to TRBJ1-4, with D maybe TRBD1 (5 bases). This TCR was recovered from a young man in good health. Some clones in this sample may be carry-over from other donors' samples. Sequenced input: naive CD4+ T cells from PBMCs. Subset specified: CD45RA+ positively selected. The CDR3 sequence is CASSRGVGRPAEKLFF. The CDR3 region has the DNA TGTGCCAGCAGTCGGGGGGTAGGGCGCCCAGCTGAAAAACTGTTTTTT.